This T cell receptor beta chain was sequenced in a study of T cells after yellow fever vaccination. In making TCR cDNA, 5'RACE template switching added a universal primer site and UMIs to it. One entry per CDR3 protein, called by TCRdb with MiXCR from the 5' RACE reads. Among some 240,000 distinct CDR3 sequences listed, approximately 3.8% were seen once. Notes on the study in general: Detected again after the booster were most primary-vaccination clones, at almost 97% CD4 and roughly 88% CD8.

This clonotype appeared many times. What it binds is not known. Germline V gene data show CDR1 as KGHSH and CDR2 as LQKENI. The CDR3 spans 19 residues. V lost 2 bases, J lost 1 base, and 13 bases stayed unmatched. This clonotype was obtained from a man younger than 30 who received the YFV17D yellow fever vaccine. The genes are TRBV18 and TRBJ2-3; 9 nucleotides agree with TRBD2. The sequences come from PBMCs, collected 15 days after the yellow fever booster vaccination. The CDR3 sequence: CASSPVTSGGYSGTDTQYF. The CDR3 nucleotides read TGTGCCAGCTCACCAGTCACGAGCGGGGGGTACTCTGGCACAGATACGCAGTATTTT.